These 12 T cell receptor beta chains share one sample of origin, sequenced in a study of CD8+ T cells in alopecia areata. In each case, RNA was isolated and then reverse transcribed into cDNA as the sequencing template. Repertoires were generated with immunoSEQ multiplex PCR, while TCRdb's copy carries only in-frame clones and drops some. The sample carries 69,000 or so clones, 50% to 75% recorded once. This material consisted of CD8+ T cells sorted from blood, taken at week 0. Source of these receptors: a human donor with alopecia areata.

The CDR3 DNA is TGTGCCAGCAGCGCGGGACATTCGAACACTGAAGCTTTCTTT. It yields the protein CASSAGHSNTEAFF. This sequence joins TRBV9 and TRBJ1-1; TRBD1 might be the D (6 bases). Germline V CDR1 and CDR2: SGDLS, YYNGEE. Trimming removed 3 bases from V and 1 base from J, with 10 bases in between. The CDR3 extends over 14 amino acids.

This chain links TRBV30 with TRBJ2-2, with D possibly being TRBD2 (6 bases). Trimming shortened V by 3 bases and J by 9 bases, and 8 bases separated the two germline ends. Germline assignment: CDR1 GTSNPN and CDR2 SVGIG (reference sequence). The CDR3 contains 11 residues. The CDR3 DNA follows: TGTGCCTGGAGCGGGGGTCGGGAGCTGTTTTTT. This codes for CAWSGGRELFF.

This chain links TRBV21-1 with TRBJ1-1. TRBV21-1 is deemed a pseudogene. The CDR3 totals 15 residues. The CDR3 DNA is TGTGCCAGCAGCAAAGCTTTGGGGGGGCACACTGAAGCTTTCTTT. Protein product: CASSKALGGHTEAFF.

In the case of this clone: Germline is not matched at one junction end, which may reflect a read error. V gene TRBV23-1 combines with J gene TRBJ2-7; D ambiguous. TRBV23-1 is treated as an ORF (open reading frame) with a function not yet certain. This CDR3 is built from 9 residues. CDR3 protein: CASSQLIPF. CDR3 bases: TGCGCCAGCAGTCAACTAATTCCTTTC.

This chain links TRBV29-1 with TRBJ2-2; no clear D gene. The germline gives CDR1 SQVTM, CDR2 ANQGSEA. Trimming took 3 bases from V and 5 from J, leaving 13 bases between them. The CDR3 covers 14 residues. The CDR3 region is CSVEGSVRTGELFF. For the CDR3, the DNA is TGCAGCGTTGAGGGGTCGGTACGGACCGGGGAGCTGTTTTTT.

The CDR3 protein is CASSLLLPVGGEQYF. The CDR3 bases are TGTGCCAGCAGCTTGCTACTGCCAGTCGGCGGGGAGCAGTACTTC. The chain joins TRBV7-8 to TRBJ2-7; D may be TRBD2 (5 bases). CDR1 is SGHVS, CDR2 FQNEAQ, per germline. The CDR3 totals 15 residues. Trimming removed 3 bases at V and 7 bases at J, with 19 bases between.

The V gene is TRBV27, the J gene TRBJ2-4; no reliable D call. The CDR3 totals 15 residues. The ends were cut back, 3 bases at V and 3 bases at J, with 12 bases in the middle. Germline values: CDR1 MNHEY, CDR2 SMNVEV (reference sequence). The CDR3: CASSLLGGNKNIQYF. Here the CDR3 DNA reads TGTGCCAGCAGTTTGTTGGGCGGAAACAAAAACATTCAGTACTTC.

The rearrangement joins TRBV6-4 to TRBJ2-1; 8 bases are shared with TRBD1. CDR1 is MRHNA and CDR2 is SNTAGT in the germline V gene. The CDR3 runs to 14 residues. Trimming removed 2 bases from V and 8 bases from J; junction bases left unmatched: 5. This chain's CDR3 is CASSDVQGADEQFF. In DNA, the CDR3 is TGTGCCAGCAGTGACGTCCAGGGGGCGGATGAGCAGTTCTTC.

This chain connects TRBV25-1 to TRBJ1-5; D is perhaps TRBD1 (5 bases). V was cut by 8 bases and J by 9 bases, with 17 bases left in between. The CDR3 runs to 13 residues. Germline V gene data show CDR1 as MGHDK and CDR2 as SYGVNS. The CDR3 bases are TGTGCCAGCGGGACGGGGAACCGGGGGCCCCAGCATTTT. It yields the protein CASGTGNRGPQHF.

This chain connects TRBV13 to TRBJ2-3, with unresolved D. Trimming left V 1 base short and J 2 bases short, with 13 bases between. The CDR3 sequence is 16 residues long. Per the germline V gene, CDR1 is PRHDT and CDR2 is FYEKMQ (reference sequence). The CDR3 spells CASSLVGNDFTDTQYF. CDR3 sequence (DNA): TGTGCCAGCAGCTTAGTTGGCAACGATTTCACAGATACGCAGTATTTT.

The V call is TRBV29-1, the J call TRBJ2-7, with 7 positions matching TRBD2. The CDR3 is 12 amino acids. The germline V gene has CDR1 SQVTM and CDR2 ANQGSEA. The ends lost 5 bases at V and 6 bases at J; junction bases unmatched: 7. CDR3 sequence (DNA): TGCAGCGTTTCAAGCGGGGTTCCCGAGCAGTACTTC. Translated, it gives CSVSSGVPEQYF.

This clone was recorded at least ten times. The chain employs TRBV11-2 and TRBJ2-7; D remains unclear. The germline gives CDR1 SGHAT, CDR2 FQNNGV. V was shortened by 6 bases and J by 6 bases, with 12 bases between the two germline ends. There are 12 residues in the CDR3. The CDR3 DNA reads TGTGCCAGCAGTGACGTTACTGGCGAGCAGTACTTC. Its protein is CASSDVTGEQYF. The variable domain in full, completed from reference TRBV11-2 and TRBJ2-7, reads EAGVAQSPRYKIIEKRQSVAFWCNPISGHATLYWYQQILGQGPKLLIQFQNNGVVDDSQLPKDRFSAERLKGVDSTLKIQPAKLEDSAVYLCASSDVTGEQYFGPGTRLTVT.